This T cell receptor beta chain is from a study of identical twins. TCRdb recomputed calls from the 5' RACE reads with MiXCR, one row per CDR3 protein. Among a few hundred thousand distinct CDR3 sequences listed, approximately 10% were seen once. The sample holds a few counts of this clonotype. Its target is unknown. Healthy Caucasians were all of the donors. The CDR3 spans 18 residues. V was cut by 2 bases and J by 0 bases, with 18 bases left in between. Study outcomes and limitations: Insertions ran lower in abundant cord blood beta clonotypes, though not in memory repertoires. Partial confounding of zero-insertion analyses by invariant MAIT and iNKT cells was possible.

These same records also appear under a second study, on yellow fever vaccine responses in identical twins.

The chain uses TRBV12-3 or TRBV12-4 and TRBJ2-3, with D possibly matching TRBD2 (6 bases). This clonotype was sampled from a woman aged 18 to 35 in good health. The source material was PBMCs. The CDR3 loop reads CASSLLPGGVPSTDTQYF. In DNA, the CDR3 is TGTGCCAGCAGTTTACTTCCCGGCGGGGTCCCTAGCACAGATACGCAGTATTTT.